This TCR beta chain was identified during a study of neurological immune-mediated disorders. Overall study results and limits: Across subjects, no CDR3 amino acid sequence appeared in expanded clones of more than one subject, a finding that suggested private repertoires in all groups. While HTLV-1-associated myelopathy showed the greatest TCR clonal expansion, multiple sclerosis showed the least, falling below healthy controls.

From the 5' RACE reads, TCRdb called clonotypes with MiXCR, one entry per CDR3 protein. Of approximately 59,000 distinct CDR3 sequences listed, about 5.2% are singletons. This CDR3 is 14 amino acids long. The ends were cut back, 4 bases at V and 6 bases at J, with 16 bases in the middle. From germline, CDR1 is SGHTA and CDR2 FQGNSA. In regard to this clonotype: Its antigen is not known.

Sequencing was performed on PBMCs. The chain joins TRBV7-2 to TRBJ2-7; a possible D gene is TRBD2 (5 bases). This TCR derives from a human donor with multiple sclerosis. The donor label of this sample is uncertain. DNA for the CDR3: TGTGCCAGCAGCTCTCACGTTAGGGCGGGCGAGCAGTACTTC. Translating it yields CASSSHVRAGEQYF.